This T cell receptor (beta chain) was identified in a study of cytomegalovirus exposure and HLA in healthy donors. About the study: About 80 million unique TCR sequences came from HLA-typed donors in an early release. The study's findings and limits: Certain indistinguishable V segments, among them TRBV6-2 and TRBV6-3, were excluded. Approximately 17,000 TCR beta sequences were associated with HLA alleles at 0.05 false discovery rate in a later analysis.

With regard to this clone: Its cognate antigen is unknown.

With 60 Vbeta and 13 Jbeta primers, the PCR was carried out. Sequencing used immunoSEQ multiplex PCR; TCRdb keeps in-frame clones, though not all of them. Of roughly 190,000 clones listed, around 83% are singletons. Germline trimming cut 6 bases from V and 7 bases from J; bases unmatched to any gene: 2. CDR3 size: 12 residues. CDR1 is SQVTM, CDR2 ANQGSEA, per germline. The TCR was taken from a woman aged 40-49 years in good health and CMV-seronegative. Input material: PBMCs. The chain uses TRBV29-1 and TRBJ2-1, with 11 bases that match TRBD1. The CDR3 DNA follows: TGCAGCGTCGGGACAGGGGGTAATGAGCAGTTCTTC. As protein: CSVGTGGNEQFF.